Below, 23 T cell receptor beta chains from the same sample are listed, as sequenced in a study of T cell changes during pregnancy in multiple sclerosis. Method: immunoSEQ multiplex PCR; TCRdb's copy keeps in-frame clones and lacks some. The sample lists 40,000 or so clones; around 92% were seen once. Sequenced material: CD8+ T cells from peripheral blood mononuclear cells, taken before pregnancy. These TCRs come from a female donor with multiple sclerosis, enrolled in a pregnancy study.

This clone was counted once. The V gene is TRBV27, the J gene TRBJ1-1; TRBD1 matches at 11 bases. This CDR3 spans 16 amino acids. With 4 bases clipped from V and 5 bases from J, the junction kept 9 bases outside the gene matches. Germline assignment: CDR1 MNHEY and CDR2 SMNVEV (reference sequence). The CDR3 region is CASSYGQGAGLTEAFF. DNA for the CDR3: TGTGCCAGCAGTTACGGACAGGGGGCAGGTTTGACTGAAGCTTTCTTT.

The chain combines TRBV7-6 with TRBJ2-6, with D perhaps TRBD1 (5 bases). Germline loops: CDR1 SGHVS, CDR2 FNYEAQ. This CDR3 comprises 15 residues. The V end was cut by 6 bases, the J end by 0 bases, with 9 bases between. CDR3 region: CASRPTVSGANVLTF. DNA of the CDR3: TGTGCCAGCAGACCGACAGTCTCTGGGGCCAACGTCCTGACTTTC.

The V and J genes are TRBV13 and TRBJ2-5; D is perhaps TRBD1 (6 bases). Germline assignment: CDR1 PRHDT and CDR2 FYEKMQ (reference sequence). This CDR3 is 14 amino acids long. V was clipped by 2 bases and J by 5 bases, with 12 bases between them. CDR3 sequence: CASSLPGARETQYF. The CDR3 region has the DNA TGTGCCAGCAGCTTACCAGGGGCACGGGAGACCCAGTACTTC.

This clone has just a few counts. This chain connects TRBV9 to TRBJ1-1; D not resolved. The V end was cut by 1 base, the J end by 4 bases, with 8 bases between. Per germline, CDR1 SGDLS and CDR2 YYNGEE. The CDR3 consists of 13 residues. The CDR3 bases are TGTGCCAGCAGCGTAAAGTACTCCACTGAAGCTTTCTTT. Its protein is CASSVKYSTEAFF. Based on the CDR3 plus reference TRBV9 and TRBJ1-1, the full variable domain is DSGVTQTPKHLITATGQRVTLRCSPRSGDLSVYWYQQSLDQGLQFLIQYYNGEERAKGNILERFSAQQFPDLHSELNLSSLELGDSALYFCASSVKYSTEAFFGQGTRLTVV.

The rearrangement links TRBV9 to TRBJ1-5; D is unclear. Per germline, CDR1 SGDLS and CDR2 YYNGEE. This CDR3 is 14 amino acids long. The V and J ends lost 0 bases and 3 bases respectively, with 7 bases between them. CDR3 nucleotide sequence: TGTGCCAGCAGCGTAGGCGATTACAATCAGCCCCAGCATTTT. Its protein is CASSVGDYNQPQHF.

The J gene is TRBJ1-5, the V gene TRBV27; D is unclear. Trimming removed 1 base at V and 5 bases at J, with 12 bases between. CDR1 is MNHEY and CDR2 is SMNVEV in the germline V gene (reference sequence). The CDR3 length is 15 residues. CDR3 loop: CASSLYLSRDQPQHF. As DNA, the CDR3 is TGTGCCAGCAGTTTATACCTATCCCGGGATCAGCCCCAGCATTTT.

This clone appeared a few times. V usage is TRBV7-9 and J usage is TRBJ2-5; possibly TRBD1 for D (5 bases). The germline V gene has CDR1 SEHNR and CDR2 FQNEAQ (reference sequence). The V end lost 5 bases, the J end lost 3 bases, and 13 bases lay between the germline ends. The CDR3 is made up of 14 amino acids. The CDR3 sequence: CASSGETAEETQYF. For the CDR3, the DNA is TGTGCCAGCAGCGGAGAGACAGCAGAAGAGACCCAGTACTTC.

The chain employs TRBV27 and TRBJ2-3, with D uncertain. The CDR3 totals 13 residues. CDR1 is MNHEY, CDR2 SMNVEV, per germline (reference sequence). The V end lost 3 bases, the J end lost 3 bases, and 7 bases lay between the germline ends. The CDR3 bases are TGTGCCAGCAGTTTGTCCAGGACAGATACGCAGTATTTT. Its translation is CASSLSRTDTQYF.

J is TRBJ2-1 and V is TRBV9; D remains ambiguous. The CDR3 loop spans 11 amino acids. V gave up 4 bases and J gave up 8 bases, with 7 bases separating them. Germline V gene data show CDR1 as SGDLS and CDR2 as YYNGEE. The CDR3 bases are TGTGCCAGCAGCAACAATGATGAGCAGTTCTTC. It specifies CASSNNDEQFF. Full variable domain (outside the CDR3, taken from reference TRBV9 and TRBJ2-1): DSGVTQTPKHLITATGQRVTLRCSPRSGDLSVYWYQQSLDQGLQFLIQYYNGEERAKGNILERFSAQQFPDLHSELNLSSLELGDSALYFCASSNNDEQFFGPGTRLTVL.

The rearrangement joins TRBV9 to TRBJ2-7; 7 bases align to TRBD2. CDR3 length equals 15 residues. V shed 0 bases, J shed 5 bases, and the junction held 8 bases outside the gene matches. Germline V gene data show CDR1 as SGDLS and CDR2 as YYNGEE. CDR3 in amino acids: CASSVEAGAVHEQYF. The CDR3 DNA follows: TGTGCCAGCAGCGTAGAGGCGGGAGCAGTGCACGAGCAGTACTTC.

This clone was counted once. The chain's CDR3 is CASSRLGGIRANEKLFF. CDR3 sequence (DNA): TGTGCCAGCAGCAGACTAGGAGGAATTCGGGCTAATGAAAAACTGTTTTTT. The V and J genes are TRBV21-1 and TRBJ1-4. TRBV21-1 is classified as a pseudogene. This CDR3 is built from 17 residues.

This rearrangement joins TRBV27 to TRBJ1-2; 8 nucleotides agree with TRBD1. The CDR3 covers 14 residues. Trimming cost V 4 bases and J 5 bases; bases outside gene matches: 6. Per germline, CDR1 MNHEY and CDR2 SMNVEV (reference sequence). The CDR3 nucleotides read TGTGCCAGCAGTTCTGGACAGGGACAATATGGCTACACCTTC. It codes for CASSSGQGQYGYTF.

This chain connects TRBV9 to TRBJ1-3, with D tentatively TRBD1 (5 bases). The germline V and J ends were trimmed by 6 bases and 0 bases, with 10 bases remaining between them. Germline V gene lookup returns CDR1 SGDLS and CDR2 YYNGEE. The CDR3 is 14 residues long. The CDR3 sequence: CASNQGNSGNTIYF. The CDR3 nucleotides are TGTGCCAGCAATCAGGGTAACTCTGGAAACACCATATATTTT.

The V call is TRBV5-4, the J call TRBJ2-7; D possibly corresponds to TRBD2 (5 bases). The CDR3 covers 12 residues. CDR1 and CDR2 (germline): SGHNT, YYREEE (reference sequence). The V and J ends lost 3 bases and 6 bases respectively, with 10 bases between them. The CDR3: CASSYRGGEQYF. DNA for the CDR3: TGTGCCAGCAGCTACCGAGGAGGCGAGCAGTACTTC.

The CDR3 nucleotides read TGTGCCAGCAGTTACTCCTCAGGGGGCTTGGAGCACAATGAGCAGTTCTTC. Amino acid sequence: CASSYSSGGLEHNEQFF. The chain joins TRBV6-7 to TRBJ2-1; 8 nucleotides match TRBD1. TRBV6-7 belongs to the ORF category, with a function that is uncertain. The trim removed 0 bases at V and 5 bases at J, leaving 9 bases unmatched. The CDR3 sequence is 17 residues long.

The chain joins TRBV7-9 to TRBJ1-4, with 7 nucleotides matching TRBD1. Germline V gene lookup returns CDR1 SEHNR and CDR2 FQNEAQ (reference sequence). J was trimmed by 6 bases and V by 3 bases; bases with no gene match: 4. The CDR3 runs to 14 residues. CDR3 in amino acids: CASSFAGGDEKLFF. Here the CDR3 DNA reads TGTGCCAGCAGCTTCGCAGGGGGTGATGAAAAACTGTTTTTT.

This chain links TRBV11-2 with TRBJ1-1; tentatively, D is TRBD1 (6 bases). V was cut by 3 bases and J by 1 base, with 12 bases left in between. Germline values: CDR1 SGHAT, CDR2 FQNNGV. This CDR3 is built from 15 residues. The CDR3 reads CASSFKGGANTEAFF. The CDR3 region has the DNA TGTGCCAGCAGCTTTAAAGGGGGGGCGAACACTGAAGCTTTCTTT.

This chain joins TRBV7-9 and TRBJ1-1; 8 nucleotides match TRBD1. Unmatched junction bases numbered 7, after V lost 3 bases and J lost 1 base. The CDR3 length is 16 residues. CDR1 and CDR2 from the germline V gene are SEHNR and FQNEAQ (reference sequence). CDR3 DNA sequence: TGTGCCAGCAGCTTTCCCCGACAGGGGCCGAACACTGAAGCTTTCTTT. Translation gives CASSFPRQGPNTEAFF.

The rearrangement joins TRBV27 to TRBJ1-5; no clear D gene. Germline CDR1 reads MNHEY; CDR2 reads SMNVEV (reference sequence). The CDR3 covers 14 residues. The V end lost 6 bases, the J end lost 0 bases, and 9 bases lay between the germline ends. The chain's CDR3 is CASSNSNSNQPQHF. The CDR3 DNA reads TGTGCCAGCAGCAACAGTAATAGCAATCAGCCCCAGCATTTT.

The CDR3 DNA reads TGTGCCAGCTATGATTTGGAGGGCACTGAAGCTTTCTTT. Protein: CASYDLEGTEAFF. V and J are TRBV21-1 and TRBJ1-1. TRBV21-1 is a recognized pseudogene. The CDR3 contains 13 residues.

This rearrangement joins TRBV7-9 to TRBJ2-7; D ambiguous. The germline V gene encodes CDR1 SEHNR and CDR2 FQNEAQ (reference sequence). The CDR3 contains 13 residues. Trimming stripped 5 bases from V and 1 base from J, with 9 bases between. CDR3 region: CASSPSLSYEQYF. The DNA for the CDR3 is TGTGCCAGCAGCCCGAGCCTTTCCTACGAGCAGTACTTC.

CDR3 in DNA: TGTGCCAGCAGTTCCGTAAGGACAGGATCGAACACCGGGGAGCTGTTTTTT. Protein sequence: CASSSVRTGSNTGELFF. The V and J genes are TRBV27 and TRBJ2-2; 7 nucleotides align to TRBD1. This CDR3 region has 17 residues. Per the germline V gene, CDR1 is MNHEY and CDR2 is SMNVEV (reference sequence). With V trimmed by 4 bases and J by 0 bases, 8 bases remained unmatched.

In this sample, this clone turned up once. The DNA of the CDR3 is TGTGCCAGCAGCGGGAGGTACAATGAGCAGTTCTTC. The encoded protein is CASSGRYNEQFF. This sequence joins TRBV2 and TRBJ2-1, with 7 nucleotides matching TRBD2. Germline CDR1 reads SNHLY; CDR2 reads FYNNEI. This CDR3 has 12 residues. The V segment lost 6 bases and the J segment 4 bases; nucleotides outside the gene matches: 0.